These T cell receptor beta chains were read from a single sample in a study of shared clonotypes between healthy human individuals. Libraries were prepared by immunoSEQ multiplex PCR; TCRdb keeps only in-frame clonotypes and omits some of them. The top ten clones hold less than 0.13% of a sample with about 650,000 clones, just under 97% of them seen once. The sample was naive CD8+ T cells sorted from blood. Receptors originate from a woman in her twenties or thirties in good health. The CDR3 runs from the conserved cysteine through the conserved F or W. D genes are given only for firm matches. Size is omitted from some rows. Given values are once, few, many or a class for expanded clones.

d_call | clone_size | j_call | v_call | cdr3_aa | cdr3_nt
TRBD1 | - | TRBJ1-2 | TRBV9 | CASSVFDRGVKGYTF | TGTGCCAGCAGCGTGTTTGACAGGGGTGTTAAGGGCTACACCTTC
TRBD2 | once | TRBJ2-1 | TRBV27 | CASSLGTRGFNEQFF | TGTGCCAGCAGTCTCGGGACTAGAGGGTTCAATGAGCAGTTCTTC
- | - | TRBJ1-3 | TRBV9 | CASSVGRPSGNTIYF | TGTGCCAGCAGCGTAGGAAGACCCTCTGGAAACACCATATATTTT
- | once | TRBJ2-7 | TRBV6-1 | CASSEGGVGYEQYF | TGTGCCAGCAGTGAAGGGGGGGTAGGTTACGAGCAGTACTTC
TRBD2 | - | TRBJ2-3 | TRBV4-1 | CASSGLAGSDTQYF | TGCGCCAGCAGTGGACTAGCGGGATCCGATACGCAGTATTTT
- | - | TRBJ1-1 | TRBV23-1 | CASSFDLDGAFF | TGCGCCAGCAGTTTTGACCTGGACGGAGCTTTCTTT
TRBD2 | once | TRBJ2-5 | TRBV28 | CASTKISGRAETQYF | TGTGCCAGCACCAAGATTAGCGGGAGGGCGGAGACCCAGTACTTC
- | - | TRBJ1-1 | TRBV6-1 | CAIPGNSPTNTEAFF | TGTGCCATCCCGGGGAACTCCCCCACGAACACTGAAGCTTTCTTT
- | few | TRBJ1-1 | TRBV9 | CASSATGRRPNTEAFF | TGTGCCAGCAGCGCCACAGGGAGGAGACCGAACACTGAAGCTTTCTTT
- | - | TRBJ2-2 | TRBV28 | CASTIGVQWGTGELFF | TGTGCCAGCACTATCGGCGTCCAATGGGGCACCGGGGAGCTGTTTTTT
- | - | TRBJ2-1 | TRBV28 | CASSLHVSGPYNEQFF | TGTGCCAGCAGTTTACATGTGAGCGGACCTTACAATGAGCAGTTCTTC
- | - | TRBJ1-1 | TRBV16 | CASSQTPRHGMNTEAFF | TGTGCCAGCAGCCAAACCCCGAGACACGGCATGAACACTGAAGCTTTCTTT
TRBD2 | - | TRBJ2-5 | TRBV5-1 | CASSHNTERGGETQYF | TGCGCCAGCAGCCACAACACGGAACGCGGGGGAGAGACCCAGTACTTC
- | - | TRBJ2-7 | TRBV5-6 | CASSFSTAYEQYF | TGTGCCAGCAGCTTCAGCACAGCCTACGAGCAGTACTTC
TRBD2 | - | TRBJ2-7 | TRBV15 | CATSRGIAGVSYEQYF | TGTGCCACCAGCAGAGGTATAGCGGGAGTGTCCTACGAGCAGTACTTC
- | few | TRBJ2-7 | TRBV7-9 | CASTGPDPNEQYF | TGTGCCAGCACCGGCCCGGATCCTAACGAGCAGTACTTC
TRBD2 | - | TRBJ2-3 | TRBV6-6 | CASSSGTTFTDTQYF | TGTGCCAGCAGCTCCGGGACTACCTTCACAGATACGCAGTATTTT
- | - | TRBJ2-7 | TRBV5-1 | CASSLGRAYINYEQYF | TGCGCCAGCAGCTTGGGCAGGGCCTACATAAACTACGAGCAGTACTTC
- | once | TRBJ2-3 | TRBV5-6 | CASSFFLRAWSTDTQYF | TGTGCCAGCAGCTTTTTTCTTAGGGCCTGGAGCACAGATACGCAGTATTTT
- | once | TRBJ1-5 | TRBV2 | CASSDAGVGQPQHF | TGTGCCAGCAGTGATGCGGGCGTTGGGCAGCCCCAGCATTTT
TRBD1 | - | TRBJ2-1 | TRBV7-9 | CASGKRDSYNEQFF | TGTGCCAGCGGCAAGAGGGACAGCTACAATGAGCAGTTCTTC
- | - | TRBJ2-7 | TRBV5-6 | CASSLDTAIEQYF | TGTGCCAGCAGCTTGGACACCGCTATCGAGCAGTACTTC
- | - | TRBJ1-1 | TRBV11-2 | CASSLEAGLNTEAFF | TGTGCCAGCAGCTTAGAGGCAGGTCTGAACACTGAAGCTTTCTTT
TRBD2 | - | TRBJ2-2 | TRBV27 | CASSLFSALAGGGTGELFF | TGTGCCAGCAGTTTATTCTCGGCACTAGCGGGAGGTGGCACCGGGGAGCTGTTTTTT
- | once | TRBJ1-1 | TRBV28 | CASSWDTGNNTEAFF | TGTGCCAGCAGTTGGGACACAGGGAACAACACTGAAGCTTTCTTT
- | - | TRBJ2-4 | TRBV28 | CASSLLEGQNIQYF | TGTGCCAGCAGTTTATTAGAGGGGCAAAACATTCAGTACTTC
- | once | TRBJ2-7 | TRBV27 | CASRGIRYSEQYF | TGTGCCAGCAGGGGGATTAGGTACTCCGAGCAGTACTTC
- | - | TRBJ1-1 | TRBV2 | CASSRAGDTEAFF | TGTGCCAGCAGCCGGGCGGGGGACACTGAAGCTTTCTTT
TRBD2 | - | TRBJ2-6 | TRBV5-1 | CASKVGRAVGANVLTF | TGCGCCAGCAAAGTCGGGAGGGCGGTTGGGGCCAACGTCCTGACTTTC
- | - | TRBJ1-1 | TRBV7-9 | CASSLAQGQNTEAFF | TGTGCCAGCAGCTTAGCCCAGGGACAGAACACTGAAGCTTTCTTT
- | - | TRBJ2-7 | TRBV13 | CASSPTGTNYEQYF | TGTGCCAGCAGCCCAACCGGGACAAACTACGAGCAGTACTTC
- | - | TRBJ1-1 | TRBV7-9 | CASSLEFGNTEAFF | TGTGCCAGCAGCTTAGAGTTCGGGAACACTGAAGCTTTCTTT
- | - | TRBJ2-6 | TRBV5-1 | CASSLAGANVLTF | TGCGCCAGCAGCTTGGCCGGGGCCAACGTCCTGACTTTC
- | - | TRBJ2-1 | TRBV28 | CASSYSGSYYNEQFF | TGTGCCAGCAGCTATTCCGGGTCATACTACAATGAGCAGTTCTTC
TRBD2 | - | TRBJ2-7 | TRBV7-9 | CASSLQTSGRPGSSYEQYF | TGTGCCAGCAGCCTCCAGACTAGCGGGAGACCGGGGAGCTCCTACGAGCAGTACTTC
TRBD1 | - | TRBJ2-7 | TRBV27 | CASSTYGTGYNEQYF | TGTGCCAGCAGTACATACGGGACAGGGTATAACGAGCAGTACTTC
- | - | TRBJ1-2 | TRBV7-9 | CASSLYYGYTF | TGTGCCAGCAGCCTCTACTATGGCTACACCTTC
- | - | TRBJ1-4 | TRBV7-6 | CASSLEASSVLNEKLFF | TGTGCCAGCAGCTTAGAGGCCAGCTCCGTTCTAAATGAAAAACTGTTTTTT
- | - | TRBJ2-5 | TRBV15 | CATSREGQNQETQYF | TGTGCCACCAGCAGGGAGGGACAGAACCAAGAGACCCAGTACTTC
- | - | TRBJ1-4 | TRBV19 | CASSQDFATNEKLFF | TGTGCCAGTAGCCAGGACTTTGCAACTAATGAAAAACTGTTTTTT
TRBD1 | - | TRBJ2-5 | TRBV5-4 | CASSPWDRVGETQYF | TGTGCCAGCAGCCCGTGGGACAGGGTGGGGGAGACCCAGTACTTC
- | - | TRBJ1-2 | TRBV5-8 | CASSLEGGYGYTF | TGTGCCAGCAGCTTGGAGGGAGGGTATGGCTACACCTTC